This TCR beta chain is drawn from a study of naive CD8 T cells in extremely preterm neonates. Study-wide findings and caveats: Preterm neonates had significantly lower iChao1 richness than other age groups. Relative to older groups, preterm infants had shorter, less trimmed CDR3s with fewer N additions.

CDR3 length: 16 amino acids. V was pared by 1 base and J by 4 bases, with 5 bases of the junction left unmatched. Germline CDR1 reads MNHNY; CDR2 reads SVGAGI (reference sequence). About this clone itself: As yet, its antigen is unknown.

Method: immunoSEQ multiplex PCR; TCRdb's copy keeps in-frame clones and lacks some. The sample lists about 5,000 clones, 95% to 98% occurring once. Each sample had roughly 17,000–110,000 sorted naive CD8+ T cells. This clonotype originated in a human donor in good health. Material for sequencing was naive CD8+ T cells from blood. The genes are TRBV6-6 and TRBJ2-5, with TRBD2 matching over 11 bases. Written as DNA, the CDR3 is TGTGCCAGCAGTTACTTTAGCGGGAGGGCCTTAGAGACCCAGTACTTC. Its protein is CASSYFSGRALETQYF.